Listed here is a single T cell receptor (beta chain). Its antigen is not known. The entry originates in a study of CD8+ T cells in alopecia areata. Germline CDR1 SQVTM, CDR2 ANQGSEA. The CDR3 totals 12 residues. V was trimmed by 3 bases and J by 5 bases, leaving 9 bases between them. RNA was extracted and reverse transcribed into cDNA as the sequencing template. TCRdb keeps only in-frame clones here, not all; method: immunoSEQ multiplex PCR. Among approximately 150,000 clones listed, around three fifths were seen once. General observations from the study: Affected lesional scalp, above all in alopecia totalis/universalis, was more clonal than normal scalp.

Treatment: oral pan-JAK inhibitor, 5-10 mg twice daily. This chain links TRBV29-1 with TRBJ2-3; D call uncertain. This receptor was taken from a human donor with alopecia areata. Source: CD4+ T cells sorted from blood, taken at week 24, from a patient treated with tofacitinib. CDR3 nucleotide sequence: TGCAGCGTTGAGGCGGCAAGAGATACGCAGTATTTT. Its protein is CSVEAARDTQYF.